The clone carrying this TCR beta chain appeared a single time. This specimen comes from a study of blood T cell repertoires in COVID-19. On the study more broadly: Whether acute or convalescent, the COVID-19 samples came from the United States, Italy and Spain.

Assay used: immunoSEQ multiplex PCR; TCRdb lists only in-frame clones, some missing. Here the sample spans more than 95,000 clones, around 86% being singletons. The CDR3 sequence is 16 residues long. The trim removed 5 bases at V and 2 bases at J, leaving 7 bases unmatched. The germline CDR1 and CDR2 sequences are MDHEN and SYDVKM. The material sequenced was peripheral blood. The source is a man aged 60-69 years with acute or convalescent COVID-19. The V call is TRBV28, the J call TRBJ2-3; TRBD2 agrees at 10 bases. CDR3 sequence (DNA): TGTGCCAGCAGTATGACTAGCGGGCGAGACACAGATACGCAGTATTTT. It specifies CASSMTSGRDTDTQYF.